This T cell receptor beta chain stems from a study of naive and memory T cell subsets. This clonotype was recorded at least ten times. Its antigen is unknown. The sample's treatment: skin biopsy from PPD injection site in Mantoux-positive individual. Reverse transcription used DNase-treated unsorted total RNA, aiming for roughly 1 to 1000 ng. Individuals with a positive Mantoux test gave biopsies from PPD-injected skin. Whole-study results and caveats: Both skin biopsy types reportedly yielded TCRs, tuberculin sites far more. Higher TCR numbers at tuberculin sites reflect T cell infiltration, per interpretation.

Germline values: CDR1 SGHDN, CDR2 FVKESK. The V and J ends lost 1 base and 4 bases, in that order; junction bases with no gene match: 10. The CDR3 has 16 amino acids. Blood and skin TCR RNA was reverse transcribed with alpha and beta constant primers. TCRdb passed the UMI-ligation and nested PCR reads through MiXCR, listing each CDR3 protein once. The sample includes over 15,000 distinct CDR3 sequences, 9.5% seen only once; the top ten take under 7.5%. The sequencing here drew on skin, taken from a tuberculin skin test site. The receptor was derived from an adult in good health. The chain employs TRBV14 and TRBJ2-7, with 7 nucleotides matching TRBD2. CDR3 DNA sequence: TGTGCCAGCAGCCAAGTTGAGGGACTACTATTTTACGAGCAGTACTTC. The encoded protein is CASSQVEGLLFYEQYF.